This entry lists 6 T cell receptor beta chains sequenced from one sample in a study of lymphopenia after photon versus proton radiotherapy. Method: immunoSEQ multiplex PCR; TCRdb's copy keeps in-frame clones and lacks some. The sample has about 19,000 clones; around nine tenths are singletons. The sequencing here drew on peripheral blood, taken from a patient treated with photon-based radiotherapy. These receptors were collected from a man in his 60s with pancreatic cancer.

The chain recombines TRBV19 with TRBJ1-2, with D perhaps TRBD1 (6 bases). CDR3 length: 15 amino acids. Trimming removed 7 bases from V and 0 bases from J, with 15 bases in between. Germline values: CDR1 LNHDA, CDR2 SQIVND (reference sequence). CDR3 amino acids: CASKGQGFPNYGYTF. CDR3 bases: TGTGCCAGTAAGGGGCAGGGGTTCCCTAACTATGGCTACACCTTC.

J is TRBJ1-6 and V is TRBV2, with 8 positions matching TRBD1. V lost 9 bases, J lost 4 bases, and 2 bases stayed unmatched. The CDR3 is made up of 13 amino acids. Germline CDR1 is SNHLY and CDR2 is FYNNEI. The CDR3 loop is CARTGAYNSPLHF. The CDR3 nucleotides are TGTGCCAGGACAGGGGCATATAATTCACCCCTCCACTTT.

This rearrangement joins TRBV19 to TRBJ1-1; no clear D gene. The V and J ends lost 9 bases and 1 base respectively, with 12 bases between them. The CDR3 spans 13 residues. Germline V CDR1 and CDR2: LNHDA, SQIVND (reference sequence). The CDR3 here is CARRWTENTEAFF. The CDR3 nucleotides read TGTGCCAGACGATGGACCGAGAACACTGAAGCTTTCTTT.

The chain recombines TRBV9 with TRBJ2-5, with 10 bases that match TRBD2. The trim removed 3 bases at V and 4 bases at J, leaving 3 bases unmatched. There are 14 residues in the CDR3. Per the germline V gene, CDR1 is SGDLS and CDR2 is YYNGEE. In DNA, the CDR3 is TGTGCCAGCAGCGACGTAGCGGGGGGAGAGACCCAGTACTTC. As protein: CASSDVAGGETQYF.

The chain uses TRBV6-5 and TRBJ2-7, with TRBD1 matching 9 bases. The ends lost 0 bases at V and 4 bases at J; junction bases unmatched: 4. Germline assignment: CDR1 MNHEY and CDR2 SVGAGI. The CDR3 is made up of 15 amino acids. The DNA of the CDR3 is TGTGCCAGCAGTTACTCTGGGACAGGGATGTACGAGCAGTACTTC. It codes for CASSYSGTGMYEQYF.

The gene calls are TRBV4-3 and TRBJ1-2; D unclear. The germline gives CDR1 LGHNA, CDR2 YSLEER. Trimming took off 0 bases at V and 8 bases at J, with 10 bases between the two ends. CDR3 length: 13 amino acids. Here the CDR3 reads CASSQDQYTGYTF. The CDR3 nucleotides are TGCGCCAGCAGCCAAGATCAATATACCGGCTACACCTTC.